Below are 10 T cell receptor beta chains sequenced from a single sample in a study of blood T cell repertoires in COVID-19. Profiled with immunoSEQ multiplex PCR; TCRdb holds only in-frame clones, not every one. This sample has about 200,000 clones; around 84% occur once, and the top ten carry 5.9%. Sequencing was done on a sample of peripheral blood. The receptors come from a man at least 80 years old with acute or convalescent COVID-19.

V is TRBV7-3 and J is TRBJ2-5; the D is unclear. CDR3 size: 15 residues. The germline CDR1 and CDR2 sequences are SGHTA and FQGTGA. The V and J ends lost 0 bases and 5 bases respectively, with 13 bases between them. CDR3 sequence: CASSLTSGSMETQYF. The CDR3 DNA is TGTGCCAGCAGCTTAACGTCCGGGTCCATGGAGACCCAGTACTTC.

This chain joins TRBV6-6 and TRBJ2-7; 9 bases match TRBD1. Trimming cost V 4 bases and J 2 bases; bases outside gene matches: 3. The CDR3 loop spans 14 amino acids. Germline CDR1 is MNHNY and CDR2 is SVGAGI (reference sequence). The CDR3 DNA is TGTGCCAGCAGTTGGGGACAGGGCGCCTACGAGCAGTACTTC. It is translated as CASSWGQGAYEQYF.

J is TRBJ1-4 and V is TRBV27; maybe TRBD1 (5 bases). Germline V gives CDR1 MNHEY, CDR2 SMNVEV (reference sequence). The V end was cut by 6 bases, the J end by 5 bases, with 13 bases between. This CDR3 is 14 amino acids long. CDR3 in DNA: TGTGCCAGCAGACCTCAGGGCGGCAATGAAAAACTGTTTTTT. This codes for CASRPQGGNEKLFF.

The chain uses TRBV7-8 and TRBJ2-2, with a possible D match to TRBD2 (5 bases). The CDR3 sequence is 13 residues long. Germline loops: CDR1 SGHVS, CDR2 FQNEAQ. The V and J ends lost 4 bases and 3 bases respectively, with 6 bases between them. CDR3 nucleotides: TGTGCCAGCAGCTCTAGCTACACCGGGGAGCTGTTTTTT. Protein product: CASSSSYTGELFF.

This clone showed up just a few times. This chain joins TRBV5-1 and TRBJ2-3; maybe TRBD1 (5 bases). The CDR3 has 14 amino acids. The V end was cut by 4 bases, the J end by 5 bases, with 14 bases between. Germline CDR1 and CDR2: SGHRS and YFSETQ. DNA of the CDR3: TGCGCCAGCAGCCTGCTACGTCAGGGAGATACGCAGTATTTT. This translates into CASSLLRQGDTQYF.

CDR3 loop: CASSLGGSGLAVGEQYF. The DNA of the CDR3 is TGTGCCAGCAGCTTGGGAGGATCGGGACTAGCCGTGGGGGAGCAGTACTTC. The rearrangement joins TRBV5-4 to TRBJ2-7, with 9 bases aligning to TRBD2. The CDR3 has 17 residues. Trimming took 0 bases from V and 7 from J; bases not matched to a gene: 14. Germline assignment: CDR1 SGHNT and CDR2 YYREEE (reference sequence).

The chain has TRBV30 and TRBJ2-1, with TRBD1 identical over 10 bases. There are 17 residues in the CDR3. The J segment lost 5 bases and the V segment lost 5 bases, leaving 15 bases of the junction unmatched. CDR1 is GTSNPN and CDR2 is SVGIG in the germline V gene (reference sequence). For the CDR3, the DNA is TGTGCCTGGTACCCACGGTTGAGACAGGGGGCCCACAATGAGCAGTTCTTC. Encoded protein: CAWYPRLRQGAHNEQFF. The whole variable domain, filled in from reference TRBV30 and TRBJ2-1, reads SQTIHQWPATLVQPVGSPLSLECTVEGTSNPNLYWYRQAAGRGLQLLFYSVGIGQISSEVPQNLSASRPQDRQFILSSKKLLLSDSGFYLCAWYPRLRQGAHNEQFFGPGTRLTVL.

The chain couples TRBV18 to TRBJ2-7; the D gene is possibly TRBD1 (7 bases). This CDR3 contains 14 residues. The V end was cut by 3 bases, the J end by 2 bases, with 11 bases between. Germline V lookup: CDR1 KGHSH, CDR2 LQKENI. The DNA of the CDR3 is TGTGCCAGCTCACCGGCGGGACAGCCCTACGAGCAGTACGTC. It is translated as CASSPAGQPYEQYV.

This rearrangement joins TRBV25-1 to TRBJ1-3, with 9 bases fitting TRBD1. V dropped 7 bases and J dropped 7; count of bases not matched to a gene: 2. Germline V lookup: CDR1 MGHDK, CDR2 SYGVNS. This CDR3 contains 12 residues. The CDR3 nucleotides read TGTGCCAGCAACGGACAGGGGAACACCATATATTTT. As protein: CASNGQGNTIYF. The full variable domain, in which reference TRBV25-1 and TRBJ1-3 provide the parts outside the CDR3, is EADIYQTPRYLVIGTGKKITLECSQTMGHDKMYWYQQDPGMELHLIHYSYGVNSTEKGDLSSESTVSRIRTEHFPLTLESARPSHTSQYLCASNGQGNTIYFGEGSWLTVV.

The chain has TRBV5-1 and TRBJ2-1; D not certain. The CDR3 spans 13 residues. Deletions cut 4 bases from V and 4 bases from J, with 9 bases between. From germline, CDR1 is SGHRS and CDR2 YFSETQ. The chain's CDR3 is CASSQELYNEQFF. Written as DNA, the CDR3 is TGCGCCAGCAGCCAGGAACTTTACAATGAGCAGTTCTTC. The full variable domain, in which reference TRBV5-1 and TRBJ2-1 provide the parts outside the CDR3, is KAGVTQTPRYLIKTRGQQVTLSCSPISGHRSVSWYQQTPGQGLQFLFEYFSETQRNKGNFPGRFSGRQFSNSRSEMNVSTLELGDSALYLCASSQELYNEQFFGPGTRLTVL.